These 31 T cell receptor beta chains share one sample of origin, sequenced in a study of shared clonotypes between healthy human individuals. Some clones are missing from TCRdb's copy, which holds only in-frame ones; the method was immunoSEQ multiplex PCR. The repertoire holds 1.5 million to 1.9 million clones, with approximately 98% as singletons. The material sequenced was naive CD4+ T cells sorted from blood. Indicated subset: CD45RA+ positively selected. These receptors were obtained from a man aged 30 to 45 in good health.

For this clone: A read error may account for a junction end that differs from germline. The chain has TRBV5-4 and TRBJ1-3; D might be TRBD1 (5 bases). The CDR3 covers 15 residues. CDR1 and CDR2 from the germline V gene are SGHNT and YYREEE (reference sequence). The CDR3 spells CAGSLGHGSGNTIYF. As DNA, the CDR3 is TGTGCCGGCAGCCTTGGACACGGTTCTGGAAACACCATATATTTT.

The chain uses TRBV2 and TRBJ2-1; the D gene is possibly TRBD1 (5 bases). CDR3 size: 13 residues. V lost 8 bases and J lost 4, with 12 bases in between. Germline loops: CDR1 SNHLY, CDR2 FYNNEI. CDR3 bases: TGTGCCAGCCACCAGGGCCTATACAATGAGCAGTTCTTC. Its protein is CASHQGLYNEQFF. The full variable domain, in which reference TRBV2 and TRBJ2-1 provide the parts outside the CDR3, is EPEVTQTPSHQVTQMGQEVILRCVPISNHLYFYWYRQILGQKVEFLVSFYNNEISEKSEIFDDQFSVERPDGSNFTLKIRSTKLEDSAMYFCASHQGLYNEQFFGPGTRLTVL.

Regarding this clone: Other DNA sequences in this specimen translate into the identical CDR3. The chain employs TRBV18 and TRBJ2-5; D remains ambiguous. V was trimmed by 3 bases and J by 4 bases, leaving 6 bases between them. This CDR3 is 12 amino acids long. Per the germline V gene, CDR1 is KGHSH and CDR2 is LQKENI. The CDR3 DNA reads TGTGCCAGCTCACCGGAAGGAGAGACCCAGTACTTC. Its protein is CASSPEGETQYF.

This clone was picked up a small number of times. The rearrangement joins TRBV4-1 to TRBJ1-2; 9 bases line up with TRBD1. Germline V gene data show CDR1 as MGHRA and CDR2 as YSYEKL. This CDR3 contains 15 residues. The J segment lost 2 bases and the V segment lost 10 bases, leaving 11 bases of the junction unmatched. The CDR3 sequence: CATRRPGQGNYGYTF. CDR3 bases: TGCGCCACCCGAAGGCCCGGACAGGGGAACTATGGCTACACCTTC.

This chain links TRBV10-1 with TRBJ2-7; TRBD2 matches at 7 bases. Looked up from germline, CDR1 is WNHNN and CDR2 is SYGVQD (reference sequence). J was trimmed by 10 bases and V by 3 bases; bases with no gene match: 9. This CDR3 has 13 amino acids. The CDR3 nucleotides read TGCGCCAGCAGTGAAGCTAGCGGCGAGCAACAGTACTTC. This translates into CASSEASGEQQYF.

This chain connects TRBV4-3 to TRBJ1-5; D gene uncertain. The CDR3 covers 13 residues. The V and J ends lost 0 bases and 5 bases respectively, with 5 bases between them. Germline V lookup: CDR1 LGHNA, CDR2 YSLEER. The CDR3 loop is CASSQDWDQPQHF. CDR3 sequence (DNA): TGCGCCAGCAGCCAAGATTGGGATCAGCCCCAGCATTTT.

V gene TRBV5-4 combines with J gene TRBJ1-1, with TRBD1 matching over 11 bases. CDR1 SGHNT and CDR2 YYREEE come from the germline V gene (reference sequence). CDR3 length equals 17 residues. V was pared by 1 base and J by 2 bases, with 7 bases of the junction left unmatched. Here the CDR3 DNA reads TGTGCCAGCAGCTTGTTCGGACAGGGGGCGGATAACACTGAAGCTTTCTTT. This encodes CASSLFGQGADNTEAFF.

On this clone: This same CDR3 is encoded by further DNA sequences in the sample. The V gene is TRBV29-1, the J gene TRBJ2-5; 10 bases match TRBD1. CDR1 is SQVTM and CDR2 is ANQGSEA in the germline V gene. This CDR3 has 12 residues. J was trimmed by 5 bases and V by 6 bases; bases with no gene match: 3. This CDR3 is CSVGQGRETQYF. In DNA form, the CDR3 reads TGCAGCGTGGGACAGGGGCGGGAGACCCAGTACTTC.

The V and J genes are TRBV25-1 and TRBJ2-7, with D uncertain. In germline, CDR1 is MGHDK, CDR2 SYGVNS. V shed 5 bases and J shed 0 bases, with 11 bases lying between them. CDR3 length equals 14 residues. The DNA of the CDR3 is TGTGCCAGCAGTAAATCAGCAAGCTCCTACGAGCAGTACTTC. This codes for CASSKSASSYEQYF.

The count of this clone is one. The chain is built from TRBV15 and TRBJ2-7; 10 bases match TRBD1. Germline CDR1 and CDR2: LNHNV and YYDKDF (reference sequence). J was trimmed by 4 bases and V by 0 bases; bases with no gene match: 3. CDR3 length: 15 amino acids. CDR3 sequence (DNA): TGTGCCACCAGCAGAGATGTGGGACAGGGGTACGAGCAGTACTTC. Amino acids: CATSRDVGQGYEQYF.

About this clone itself: One end of the junction varies from germline; a read error may be responsible. The CDR3 is CATSRDSRRVTDTQYF. The CDR3, as DNA: TGTGCCACCAGTAGAGACAGTCGACGTGTCACAGATACGCAGTATTTT. The chain links TRBV15 to TRBJ2-3; D is perhaps TRBD1 (5 bases). Per the germline V gene, CDR1 is LNHNV and CDR2 is YYDKDF (reference sequence). This CDR3 has 16 residues.

The rearrangement joins TRBV18 to TRBJ2-3; 13 bases line up with TRBD2. Germline CDR1 is KGHSH and CDR2 is LQKENI. The V gene end was trimmed by 4 bases and the J gene end by 6 bases; junction bases not matched to a gene: 7. The CDR3 is made up of 16 amino acids. For the CDR3, the DNA is TGTGCCAGCTCACACGGACTAGCGGGAGCAGGGGATACGCAGTATTTT. Translated: CASSHGLAGAGDTQYF.

The rearrangement uses TRBV5-4 and TRBJ2-2; 7 nucleotides line up with TRBD1. Losses at the gene ends were 6 bases for V and 0 bases for J; bases not matched to a gene: 8. The CDR3 is made up of 16 amino acids. The V gene's germline CDR1 is SGHNT and CDR2 YYREEE (reference sequence). The CDR3 sequence is CASTSQGSANTGELFF. CDR3 bases: TGTGCCAGCACCTCACAGGGGTCGGCGAACACCGGGGAGCTGTTTTTT.

The CDR3 nucleotides read TGTGCCAGCAGCAGGCCCGGGGAGACCCAGTACTTC. Translation gives CASSRPGETQYF. The genes are TRBV11-3 and TRBJ2-5; D unresolved. The CDR3 loop spans 12 amino acids. Trimming cost V 5 bases and J 5 bases, with 9 bases left between them. From germline, CDR1 is SGHNT and CDR2 YENEEA.

J is TRBJ2-7 and V is TRBV4-1; D is uncertain. V gave up 0 bases and J gave up 1 base, with 7 bases separating them. CDR1 and CDR2 (germline): MGHRA, YSYEKL. CDR3 length: 14 amino acids. CDR3: CASSQEHGSYEQYF. For the CDR3, the DNA is TGCGCCAGCAGCCAAGAGCACGGATCCTACGAGCAGTACTTC.

The J gene is TRBJ1-1, the V gene TRBV6-5, with 8 bases lining up with TRBD1. The V gene's germline CDR1 is MNHEY and CDR2 SVGAGI. CDR3 length: 15 amino acids. The ends lost 6 bases at V and 5 bases at J; junction bases unmatched: 11. CDR3 loop: CASSFDGQGRTEAFF. CDR3 DNA: TGTGCCAGCAGCTTCGATGGACAGGGTCGGACTGAAGCTTTCTTT.

The chain recombines TRBV9 with TRBJ2-1, with D possibly matching TRBD2 (6 bases). Germline CDR1 is SGDLS and CDR2 is YYNGEE. CDR3 size: 20 residues. The germline V and J ends were trimmed by 0 bases and 10 bases, with 32 bases remaining between them. The CDR3 spells CASSVGIRGNVLHMEGEQFF. In DNA, the CDR3 is TGTGCCAGCAGCGTAGGAATTAGGGGAAATGTCTTGCATATGGAGGGGGAGCAGTTCTTC.

Regarding this clone: The junction does not match germline at one end; this may be a read error. The V gene is TRBV28, the J gene TRBJ2-7; the D is unclear. Germline CDR1 reads MDHEN; CDR2 reads SYDVKM. This CDR3 is 11 amino acids long. CDR3 sequence: CASSLLSTRDF. In nucleotides, the CDR3 is TGTGCCAGCAGTTTGTTATCAACGCGTGACTTC.

The sample holds one count of this clone. The chain combines TRBV19 with TRBJ2-5; D tentatively fits TRBD1 or TRBD2 (5 bases each). The V end lost 2 bases, the J end lost 7 bases, and 11 bases lay between the germline ends. CDR3 length: 13 amino acids. Germline V gene lookup returns CDR1 LNHDA and CDR2 SQIVND (reference sequence). The CDR3 DNA is TGTGCCAGTAGTATAAGGGGAGATTCGACCCAGTACTTC. Protein: CASSIRGDSTQYF.

The chain employs TRBV7-9 and TRBJ2-1; 7 bases are shared with TRBD2. The CDR3 extends over 15 amino acids. The V segment lost 5 bases and the J segment 9 bases; nucleotides outside the gene matches: 13. The germline CDR1 and CDR2 sequences are SEHNR and FQNEAQ (reference sequence). CDR3 sequence reads: CASSPQRGGVGEQFF. CDR3 nucleotides: TGTGCCAGCAGCCCCCAGCGGGGAGGAGTCGGTGAGCAGTTCTTC.

This clone appeared a single time. The sample has other DNA sequences that encode this CDR3 too. The chain combines TRBV5-1 with TRBJ2-1, with 11 nucleotides matching TRBD2. The length of the CDR3 is 14 residues. Trimming at V came to 2 bases and at J to 10 bases, leaving 5 bases not matched to a gene. The germline CDR1 and CDR2 sequences are SGHRS and YFSETQ. The CDR3 DNA reads TGCGCCAGCAGCTTAACTAGCGGGAGTGGAGAGCAGTTCTTC. Translated, it gives CASSLTSGSGEQFF.

The chain uses TRBV18 and TRBJ1-1; 7 bases line up with TRBD1. CDR3 length equals 15 residues. In germline, CDR1 is KGHSH, CDR2 LQKENI. J was trimmed by 4 bases and V by 1 base; bases with no gene match: 6. For the CDR3, the DNA is TGTGCCAGCTCACCACGGGAGGGGGCAGTCACTGAAGCTTTCTTT. It specifies CASSPREGAVTEAFF.

V and J are TRBV5-1 and TRBJ1-1; 12 bases fit TRBD1. V trimming: 4 bases; J trimming: 3 bases; junction bases outside the gene matches: 7. Germline lookup yields CDR1 SGHRS and CDR2 YFSETQ. The CDR3 is made up of 16 amino acids. CDR3 in amino acids: CASSRDRGPGYTEAFF. Here the CDR3 DNA reads TGCGCCAGCAGCCGGGACAGGGGGCCCGGGTACACTGAAGCTTTCTTT.

This clone was detected once. Other nucleotide sequences from this sample produce the same CDR3. The chain couples TRBV18 to TRBJ2-5; 7 bases are a match to TRBD2. CDR3 length: 13 amino acids. J lost 2 bases, V lost 4 bases, and 1 base had no gene match. Germline V lookup: CDR1 KGHSH, CDR2 LQKENI. CDR3 loop: CASSRGSQETQYF. CDR3 coding DNA: TGTGCCAGCTCACGCGGGAGTCAAGAGACCCAGTACTTC. Variable domain in full (rest from reference TRBV18 and TRBJ2-5): NAGVMQNPRHLVRRRGQEARLRCSPMKGHSHVYWYRQLPEEGLKFMVYLQKENIIDESGMPKERFSAEFPKEGPSILRIQQVVRGDSAAYFCASSRGSQETQYFGPGTRLLVL.

This clone was picked up one time. The genes are TRBV7-9 and TRBJ1-4; D might be TRBD1 (5 bases). Trimming took off 5 bases at V and 8 bases at J, with 15 bases between the two ends. The V gene's germline CDR1 is SEHNR and CDR2 FQNEAQ (reference sequence). The CDR3 has 14 amino acids. CDR3 region: CASSRGRESEKLFF. The CDR3 DNA follows: TGTGCCAGCAGCCGGGGGAGGGAGAGCGAAAAACTGTTTTTT.

The CDR3 loop is CSVDGQGAPTDTQYF. CDR3 nucleotides: TGCAGCGTTGATGGACAGGGGGCGCCGACAGATACGCAGTATTTT. The chain combines TRBV29-1 with TRBJ2-3; 11 bases map to TRBD1. Trimming removed 3 bases from V and 3 bases from J; junction bases left unmatched: 5. CDR3 size: 15 residues. Germline V lookup: CDR1 SQVTM, CDR2 ANQGSEA.

Written as DNA, the CDR3 is TGCGCCAGCAGCTTCTCGACAGAACTAGCCAAAAACATTCAGTACTTC. It is translated as CASSFSTELAKNIQYF. The J gene is TRBJ2-4, the V gene TRBV5-1, with TRBD1 as a possible D gene (5 bases). Germline V gene lookup returns CDR1 SGHRS and CDR2 YFSETQ. V shed 2 bases and J shed 0 bases, with 12 bases lying between them. CDR3 length equals 16 residues.

The rearrangement joins TRBV11-2 to TRBJ2-2; 10 bases map to TRBD1. The germline V gene encodes CDR1 SGHAT and CDR2 FQNNGV. This CDR3 is built from 18 residues. J lost 6 bases, V lost 1 base, and 11 bases had no gene match. CDR3 sequence reads: CASSLGRGRDRGAGELFF. DNA for the CDR3: TGTGCCAGCAGCTTAGGTCGAGGCCGGGACAGGGGTGCCGGGGAGCTGTTTTTT.

This rearrangement joins TRBV30 to TRBJ2-2; the D is unclear. V was pared by 4 bases and J by 1 base, with 19 bases between. Per germline, CDR1 GTSNPN and CDR2 SVGIG (reference sequence). The CDR3 is made up of 17 amino acids. Written as DNA, the CDR3 is TGTGCCTGGACCCGGTTTCAACGGATGATGAACACCGGGGAGCTGTTTTTT. Translating it yields CAWTRFQRMMNTGELFF.

The CDR3 region has the DNA TGTGCCAGCAGCTTCTTAGCGGGAGCGCCAGATACGCAGTATTTT. Its protein is CASSFLAGAPDTQYF. This sequence joins TRBV7-2 and TRBJ2-3; 9 nucleotides line up with TRBD2. The CDR3 contains 15 residues. CDR1 and CDR2 from the germline V gene are SGHTA and FQGNSA. The V and J ends lost 3 bases and 4 bases, in that order; junction bases with no gene match: 5.

V is TRBV12-5 and J is TRBJ2-5; TRBD1 agrees at 7 bases. The CDR3 is 18 residues long. The junction had 15 bases not matched to a gene; V was cut back by 1 base and J by 4 bases. Germline CDR1 LGHNT, CDR2 FRNRAP. This CDR3 reads CASGLERQGTEGRETQYF. CDR3 in DNA: TGTGCTAGTGGTTTGGAAAGACAGGGTACCGAGGGAAGAGAGACCCAGTACTTC.